This is a list of T cell receptor beta chains from one sample in a study of blood T cell repertoires in COVID-19. Profiling relied on immunoSEQ multiplex PCR, and the TCRdb table lists in-frame clones only, not all of them. The sample lists 71,000 or so clones, 87% occurring once. The sequenced sample was peripheral blood. The receptors stem from a man aged 50-60 years with active COVID-19. The CDR3 runs from the conserved cysteine through the conserved F or W. A D gene is named only where the DNA matches it firmly. Some rows have no size entry. The others give once, few or many, or a class for an expanded clone.

CDR3 protein: CASSQAGLASYNEQFF
CDR3 DNA: TGTGCCAGCAGCCAAGCTGGCCTAGCGTCTTACAATGAGCAGTTCTTC
J gene: TRBJ2-1
clone size: .
V gene: TRBV4-2
D gene: .

CDR3 protein: CASSGQGARTGELFF
CDR3 DNA: TGTGCCAGCAGTGGACAGGGGGCCCGGACCGGGGAGCTGTTTTTT
J gene: TRBJ2-2
clone size: few
V gene: TRBV2
D gene: TRBD1

CDR3 protein: CASSPPGLAGGNEQFF
CDR3 DNA: TGTGCCAGCTCACCACCTGGACTAGCGGGGGGGAATGAGCAGTTCTTC
J gene: TRBJ2-1
clone size: .
V gene: TRBV18
D gene: TRBD2

CDR3 protein: CASSLNRRDSHGYTF
CDR3 DNA: TGTGCCAGCAGCTTGAACCGACGGGATAGTCATGGCTACACCTTC
J gene: TRBJ1-2
clone size: .
V gene: TRBV7-8
D gene: .

CDR3 protein: CASSPGLGVPYEQYF
CDR3 DNA: TGTGCCAGCAGCCCTGGGCTGGGCGTACCCTACGAGCAGTACTTC
J gene: TRBJ2-7
clone size: .
V gene: TRBV7-9
D gene: .

CDR3 protein: CASSADISSYNEQFF
CDR3 DNA: TGCGCCAGCAGCGCGGACATTAGCTCCTACAATGAGCAGTTCTTC
J gene: TRBJ2-1
clone size: .
V gene: TRBV5-1
D gene: .

CDR3 protein: CASSYRGQGQPQHF
CDR3 DNA: TGTGCCAGCAGCTACAGGGGGCAGGGACAGCCCCAGCATTTT
J gene: TRBJ1-5
clone size: .
V gene: TRBV7-9
D gene: TRBD1

CDR3 protein: CAWSRERLEVYGYTF
CDR3 DNA: TGTGCCTGGAGTCGGGAAAGGCTGGAGGTCTATGGCTACACCTTC
J gene: TRBJ1-2
clone size: .
V gene: TRBV30
D gene: .

CDR3 protein: CASSPGLAKDTQYF
CDR3 DNA: TGCGCCAGCAGCCCGGGACTAGCGAAAGATACGCAGTATTTT
J gene: TRBJ2-3
clone size: .
V gene: TRBV5-1
D gene: TRBD2

CDR3 protein: CASRPLMGGYEQYF
CDR3 DNA: TGTGCCAGCAGACCCCTCATGGGGGGCTACGAGCAGTACTTC
J gene: TRBJ2-7
clone size: .
V gene: TRBV27
D gene: .

CDR3 protein: CASSQETGLTNEKLFF
CDR3 DNA: TGTGCCAGCAGCCAAGAAACAGGGCTTACTAATGAAAAACTGTTTTTT
J gene: TRBJ1-4
clone size: .
V gene: TRBV3-1/TRBV3-2
D gene: .

CDR3 protein: CASSWAGGREQYF
CDR3 DNA: TGCGCCAGCAGCTGGGCGGGGGGCCGGGAGCAGTACTTC
J gene: TRBJ2-7
clone size: .
V gene: TRBV5-1
D gene: TRBD2

CDR3 protein: CASSAWTGDGYTF
CDR3 DNA: TGTGCCAGTAGTGCCTGGACAGGGGACGGCTACACCTTC
J gene: TRBJ1-2
clone size: .
V gene: TRBV19
D gene: TRBD1

CDR3 protein: CASRRITGEGYTF
CDR3 DNA: TGTGCCAGCAGACGAATCACAGGGGAGGGCTACACCTTC
J gene: TRBJ1-2
clone size: many
V gene: TRBV27
D gene: TRBD1

CDR3 protein: CASSQVQATGELFF
CDR3 DNA: TGTGCCAGCAGCCAAGTCCAAGCCACCGGGGAGCTGTTTTTT
J gene: TRBJ2-2
clone size: few
V gene: TRBV3-1/TRBV3-2
D gene: .

CDR3 protein: CASSSSTISYNEQFF
CDR3 DNA: TGTGCCAGCAGTTCGTCGACAATCTCCTACAATGAGCAGTTCTTC
J gene: TRBJ2-1
clone size: .
V gene: TRBV27
D gene: .

CDR3 protein: CASSSQGISGNTIYF
CDR3 DNA: TGTGCCAGCAGCTCACAGGGGATCTCTGGAAACACCATATATTTT
J gene: TRBJ1-3
clone size: once
V gene: TRBV7-8
D gene: TRBD1

CDR3 protein: CASSQALSGGAYNEQFF
CDR3 DNA: TGCGCCAGCAGCCAAGCGCTTAGCGGGGGGGCTTACAATGAGCAGTTCTTC
J gene: TRBJ2-1
clone size: .
V gene: TRBV4-3
D gene: TRBD2

CDR3 protein: CASSPGGGNKNIQYF
CDR3 DNA: TGTGCCAGCAGCCCTGGGGGGGGGAACAAAAACATTCAGTACTTC
J gene: TRBJ2-4
clone size: .
V gene: TRBV7-2
D gene: TRBD2

CDR3 protein: CASSTGGQAEAFF
CDR3 DNA: TGTGCCAGTAGTACCGGGGGGCAGGCTGAAGCTTTCTTT
J gene: TRBJ1-1
clone size: .
V gene: TRBV19
D gene: .

CDR3 protein: CASSFSRGTEAFF
CDR3 DNA: TGTGCCAGCAGCTTCTCGCGAGGAACTGAAGCTTTCTTT
J gene: TRBJ1-1
clone size: .
V gene: TRBV5-4
D gene: .

CDR3 protein: CASSPTGIFSEAFF
CDR3 DNA: TGTGCCAGCAGCCCGACAGGGATATTTTCTGAAGCTTTCTTT
J gene: TRBJ1-1
clone size: .
V gene: TRBV6-2/TRBV6-3
D gene: TRBD1

CDR3 protein: CASSSAGAETQYF
CDR3 DNA: TGTGCCAGCAGCTCTGCGGGGGCAGAGACCCAGTACTTC
J gene: TRBJ2-5
clone size: .
V gene: TRBV7-3
D gene: .

CDR3 protein: CASAIRQGSSSPLHF
CDR3 DNA: TGTGCCAGCGCTATCAGACAGGGGAGTAGTTCACCCCTCCACTTT
J gene: TRBJ1-6
clone size: .
V gene: TRBV6-4
D gene: TRBD1

CDR3 protein: CASSFSRFYEQYF
CDR3 DNA: TGTGCCAGCAGCTTTTCCCGGTTCTACGAGCAGTACTTC
J gene: TRBJ2-7
clone size: .
V gene: TRBV7-2
D gene: .

CDR3 protein: CASSYRLAGATYNEQFF
CDR3 DNA: TGTGCCAGCAGTTACAGATTAGCGGGGGCCACCTACAATGAGCAGTTCTTC
J gene: TRBJ2-1
clone size: .
V gene: TRBV6-2/TRBV6-3
D gene: TRBD2

CDR3 protein: CASSQSGRAGLTGCF
CDR3 DNA: TGTGCCAGCAGCCAAAGCGGGAGGGCCGGATTAACGGGGTGCTTC
J gene: TRBJ2-4
clone size: .
V gene: TRBV3-1/TRBV3-2
D gene: TRBD2

CDR3 protein: CASRGSLGASGSNEQFF
CDR3 DNA: TGTGCCAGCAGGGGCAGTCTGGGGGCGAGCGGGAGCAATGAGCAGTTCTTC
J gene: TRBJ2-1
clone size: .
V gene: TRBV28
D gene: TRBD2